The 18 T cell receptor beta chains below come from one sample, sequenced in a study of shared T cell receptors in the human thymus (dated by TCRdb to about 2021). Receptors were amplified or captured by the immunoSEQ multiplex PCR assay. TCRdb mirrors the immuneACCESS table, restricted to in-frame sequences. Some clones are absent from its copies; in checked studies, under half trace to an unresolved V gene, and the reason for the others is unknown. The table for this sample lists about 730,000 clones; roughly 88% of them were counted only once. Together, the top ten hold about 0.0098% of the sample. This sample was shared with a second study, whose subject was human thymus T cells.

The specimen sequenced was thymocytes. These receptors all come from a girl younger than two with a congenital heart defect. Donor details come from another sample of the same person, matched by shared clones.

Remarks on this clone: A read error may produce the germline difference seen at one junction end. The chain links TRBV18 to TRBJ1-2, with 9 nucleotides matching TRBD1. Germline V gene data show CDR1 as KGHSH and CDR2 as LQKENI. CDR3 length: 19 amino acids. The chain's CDR3 is CASSPLSRDRVSPPYRYTF. The DNA for the CDR3 is TGTGCCAGCTCACCACTGTCCCGGGACAGGGTTTCCCCCCCCTATCGCTACACCTTC.

The chain joins TRBV6-1 to TRBJ2-7, with TRBD2 matching over 10 bases. V trimming: 2 bases; J trimming: 2 bases; junction bases outside the gene matches: 3. CDR1 and CDR2 from the germline V gene are MNHNS and SASEGT. This CDR3 is built from 15 residues. Here the CDR3 DNA reads TGTGCCAGCAGTGAACTAGCGGGGGACCCCTACGAGCAGTACTTC. This encodes CASSELAGDPYEQYF.

The rearrangement links TRBV19 to TRBJ2-3; D is possibly TRBD2 (5 bases). The germline V and J ends were trimmed by 6 bases and 8 bases, with 12 bases remaining between them. There are 12 residues in the CDR3. Germline values: CDR1 LNHDA, CDR2 SQIVND (reference sequence). The CDR3 sequence: CASSNIGGTQYF. CDR3 sequence (DNA): TGTGCCAGTAGCAATATTGGAGGTACGCAGTATTTT.

This chain connects TRBV18 to TRBJ1-2; D gene uncertain. CDR3 size: 14 residues. V was cut by 2 bases and J by 4 bases, with 11 bases left in between. Germline CDR1 reads KGHSH; CDR2 reads LQKENI. This CDR3 reads CASSPTGSFYGYTF. The CDR3 DNA follows: TGTGCCAGCTCACCAACGGGTTCGTTCTATGGCTACACCTTC.

As regards this clone: The same CDR3 also results from other DNA sequences found in this sample. This chain connects TRBV5-1 to TRBJ1-2; no clear D gene. The CDR3 has 13 amino acids. V lost 2 bases to trimming and J lost 2 bases, with 7 bases between them. Germline loops: CDR1 SGHRS, CDR2 YFSETQ. The CDR3, as DNA: TGCGCCAGCAGCTTCGGAGGGAACTATGGCTACACCTTC. Its translation: CASSFGGNYGYTF.

The V call is TRBV28, the J call TRBJ2-5, with TRBD1 as a possible D gene (6 bases). Germline CDR1 and CDR2: MDHEN and SYDVKM. CDR3 length: 17 residues. The V gene lost 3 bases and the J gene lost 3 bases, with 20 bases spanning the gap. The CDR3 nucleotides are TGTGCCAGCAGTTTTTTGCCGGACAGAGCGACCGAAGAGACCCAGTACTTC. This gives the protein CASSFLPDRATEETQYF. Together with reference TRBV28 and TRBJ2-5, the CDR3 gives the full variable domain: DVKVTQSSRYLVKRTGEKVFLECVQDMDHENMFWYRQDPGLGLRLIYFSYDVKMKEKGDIPEGYSVSREKKERFSLILESASTNQTSMYLCASSFLPDRATEETQYFGPGTRLLVL.

The chain has TRBV25-1 and TRBJ2-5; TRBD1 aligns across 7 bases. CDR3 length equals 13 residues. Germline assignment: CDR1 MGHDK and CDR2 SYGVNS. V lost 6 bases, J lost 5 bases, and 6 bases stayed unmatched. This chain's CDR3 is CASSDRERETQYF. The CDR3 DNA reads TGTGCCAGCAGCGACAGGGAGCGGGAGACCCAGTACTTC.

The chain carries TRBV9 and TRBJ2-1; a possible D gene is TRBD2 (7 bases). Trimming shortened V by 3 bases and J by 8 bases, and 15 bases separated the two germline ends. Per the germline V gene, CDR1 is SGDLS and CDR2 is YYNGEE. The CDR3 consists of 14 residues. This CDR3 reads CASSEIGGADEQFF. The CDR3 region has the DNA TGTGCCAGCAGCGAGATTGGGGGGGCCGATGAGCAGTTCTTC.

This chain connects TRBV7-2 to TRBJ1-6, with D uncertain. CDR3 length: 17 amino acids. The V end lost 2 bases, the J end lost 7 bases, and 18 bases lay between the germline ends. CDR1 SGHTA and CDR2 FQGNSA come from the germline V gene. The CDR3 DNA reads TGTGCCAGCAGCTTACGACCCCCGAGGGCGGTCAATTCACCCCTCCACTTT. Translation: CASSLRPPRAVNSPLHF.

The V gene is TRBV4-3, the J gene TRBJ2-3, with 10 bases aligning to TRBD2. V lost 0 bases and J lost 5; bases outside the gene matches: 11. The CDR3 runs to 18 residues. Germline assignment: CDR1 LGHNA and CDR2 YSLEER. Here the CDR3 reads CASSQEERLAGVIDTQYF. DNA for the CDR3: TGCGCCAGCAGCCAAGAGGAGCGGCTAGCGGGGGTCATAGATACGCAGTATTTT.

This clone was observed once. The V and J genes are TRBV6-1 and TRBJ1-6; D gene unclear. The CDR3 sequence is 20 residues long. The ends were cut back, 4 bases at V and 3 bases at J, with 25 bases in the middle. CDR1 MNHNS and CDR2 SASEGT come from the germline V gene. CDR3 loop: CASSGHGGLLPFFYNSPLHF. The CDR3 nucleotides read TGTGCCAGCAGTGGACACGGAGGCTTGTTGCCCTTCTTCTATAATTCACCCCTCCACTTT.

The chain is built from TRBV18 and TRBJ1-2; no clear D gene. Germline CDR1 is KGHSH and CDR2 is LQKENI. V lost 3 bases, J lost 8 bases, and 16 bases lay in between. This CDR3 is 14 amino acids long. The CDR3 bases are TGTGCCAGCTCACCTACGGGGAGGCGGCGGGGCTACACCTTC. It yields the protein CASSPTGRRRGYTF.

The gene calls are TRBV4-3 and TRBJ2-7, with 9 bases aligning to TRBD2. The CDR3 covers 16 residues. The junction had 5 bases not matched to a gene; V was cut back by 0 bases and J by 2 bases. Germline lookup yields CDR1 LGHNA and CDR2 YSLEER. CDR3 in amino acids: CASSQDSVAGAYEQYF. The CDR3 nucleotides read TGCGCCAGCAGCCAAGATTCGGTAGCGGGGGCCTACGAGCAGTACTTC.

CDR3 sequence reads: CASSPGTSWTEAFF. CDR3 nucleotides: TGTGCCAGCAGCCCCGGGACAAGCTGGACTGAAGCTTTCTTT. The chain carries TRBV6-5 and TRBJ1-1, with D possibly being TRBD1 (6 bases). Between the trimmed V and J ends, which lost 6 bases and 5 bases, there was a span of 16 bases. Germline assignment: CDR1 MNHEY and CDR2 SVGAGI. The CDR3 consists of 14 residues.

J is TRBJ1-1 and V is TRBV11-2; D remains unclear. CDR1 and CDR2 from the germline V gene are SGHAT and FQNNGV. Trimming pared 1 base from V and 0 bases from J, leaving 21 bases between. CDR3 length equals 19 residues. This CDR3 is CASSLAPSSPHLMNTEAFF. The CDR3 nucleotides read TGTGCCAGCAGCTTAGCCCCCTCTAGCCCACATCTCATGAACACTGAAGCTTTCTTT.

This clone was counted a single time. This chain joins TRBV7-4 and TRBJ1-1; possibly TRBD1 for D (5 bases). In germline, CDR1 is SGHVT, CDR2 SQSDAQ. CDR3 size: 16 residues. V lost 5 bases, J lost 1 base, and 17 bases lay in between. CDR3 coding DNA: TGTGCCAGCAGCCTAAATCAGGGAATGACGAACACTGAAGCTTTCTTT. It encodes CASSLNQGMTNTEAFF. Drawing the rest from reference TRBV7-4 and TRBJ1-1, the complete variable domain is GAGVSQSPRYKVAKRGRDVALRCDSISGHVTLYWYRQTLGQGSEVLTYSQSDAQRDKSGRPSGRFSAERPERSVSTLKIQRTEQGDSAVYLCASSLNQGMTNTEAFFGQGTRLTVV.

The V and J genes are TRBV19 and TRBJ1-2; D not certain. Trimming left V 8 bases short and J 4 bases short, with 11 bases between. CDR1 is LNHDA, CDR2 SQIVND, per germline (reference sequence). CDR3 length equals 12 residues. Here the CDR3 reads CASSDTSYGYTF. The CDR3 DNA reads as TGTGCCAGTTCCGACACCTCCTATGGCTACACCTTC.

The gene calls are TRBV28 and TRBJ2-3; D not certain. V was trimmed by 6 bases and J by 6 bases, leaving 13 bases between them. Per the germline V gene, CDR1 is MDHEN and CDR2 is SYDVKM. This CDR3 has 13 amino acids. The CDR3 sequence: CASSDINGDTQYF. The CDR3, as DNA: TGTGCCAGCAGCGATATTAACGGGGATACGCAGTATTTT.